The 27 T cell receptor beta chains given below trace back to one sample, sequenced in a study of blood T cell repertoires in COVID-19. Using immunoSEQ multiplex PCR, the repertoire was profiled, and TCRdb retains in-frame clones only, with some absent. This table has about 310,000 clones, more than 75% appearing once. Specimen: peripheral blood. Every receptor here comes from a man aged 50 to 59 with active or convalescent COVID-19.

V is TRBV27 and J is TRBJ2-2; a weak D match, TRBD2 (6 bases). The CDR3 runs 15 residues. Trimming removed 3 bases from V and 8 bases from J, with 16 bases in between. The germline V gene has CDR1 MNHEY and CDR2 SMNVEV (reference sequence). CDR3 nucleotide sequence: TGTGCCAGCAGTTTCGGGGGAAGCGAACTTGGGGAGCTGTTTTTT. It codes for CASSFGGSELGELFF.

With respect to this clone: This sample includes further DNA sequences coding for the same CDR3. The chain uses TRBV18 and TRBJ1-5; D gene ambiguous. The germline V and J ends were trimmed by 3 bases and 1 base, with 7 bases remaining between them. The germline CDR1 and CDR2 sequences are KGHSH and LQKENI. This CDR3 region has 14 residues. The CDR3 loop is CASSPRQSNQPQHF. The CDR3 region has the DNA TGTGCCAGCTCACCGAGGCAGAGCAATCAGCCCCAGCATTTT.

The J gene is TRBJ2-4, the V gene TRBV5-4; possibly TRBD1 for D (5 bases). The length of the CDR3 is 13 residues. V was clipped by 4 bases and J by 10 bases, with 15 bases between them. Germline assignment: CDR1 SGHNT and CDR2 YYREEE (reference sequence). The DNA for the CDR3 is TGTGCCAGCAGCCCAGAGACTCAGGGAATTCAGTACTTC. Translated, it gives CASSPETQGIQYF.

The chain employs TRBV9 and TRBJ1-2; TRBD1 matches 10 bases. The V segment lost 3 bases and the J segment 5 bases; nucleotides outside the gene matches: 10. The CDR3 spans 16 residues. CDR1 and CDR2 from the germline V gene are SGDLS and YYNGEE. CDR3 bases: TGTGCCAGCAGCGGTAGCCGGGACAGGGGTAGATATGGCTACACCTTC. Translated, it gives CASSGSRDRGRYGYTF. Variable domain in full (rest from reference TRBV9 and TRBJ1-2): DSGVTQTPKHLITATGQRVTLRCSPRSGDLSVYWYQQSLDQGLQFLIQYYNGEERAKGNILERFSAQQFPDLHSELNLSSLELGDSALYFCASSGSRDRGRYGYTFGSGTRLTVV.

This chain joins TRBV2 and TRBJ1-1; 8 bases map to TRBD1. The CDR3 has 15 residues. Germline CDR1 is SNHLY and CDR2 is FYNNEI. V gave up 8 bases and J gave up 1 base; unmatched junction bases: 9. The CDR3: CASSGTGDSNTEAFF. The CDR3 bases are TGTGCCAGCTCGGGGACAGGCGATTCGAACACTGAAGCTTTCTTT.

The rearrangement uses TRBV9 and TRBJ1-1, with a weak D call TRBD1 (6 bases). CDR3 length: 14 amino acids. V gave up 0 bases and J gave up 5 bases, with 11 bases separating them. CDR1 is SGDLS and CDR2 is YYNGEE in the germline V gene. The CDR3 protein is CASSVEGVPTEAFF. In DNA, the CDR3 is TGTGCCAGCAGCGTAGAGGGGGTACCGACTGAAGCTTTCTTT.

The rearrangement links TRBV28 to TRBJ2-2; 14 bases align to TRBD2. Germline values: CDR1 MDHEN, CDR2 SYDVKM. The CDR3 totals 16 residues. Trimming took 8 bases from V and 4 from J; bases not matched to a gene: 6. In DNA form, the CDR3 reads TGTGCCAGCGGGGGACTAGCGGGAGACATCACCGGGGAGCTGTTTTTT. Amino acids: CASGGLAGDITGELFF.

This clone was recorded only once. V is TRBV27 and J is TRBJ2-1, with TRBD1 identical over 9 bases. CDR3 length: 16 amino acids. Unmatched junction bases numbered 10, after V lost 6 bases and J lost 4 bases. Germline values: CDR1 MNHEY, CDR2 SMNVEV (reference sequence). The CDR3 sequence: CASSPPSGQGYNEQFF. The CDR3 nucleotides are TGTGCCAGCAGCCCCCCCTCGGGACAGGGTTACAATGAGCAGTTCTTC.

This chain links TRBV28 with TRBJ1-2; D not resolved. The germline V gene has CDR1 MDHEN and CDR2 SYDVKM. CDR3 length: 12 amino acids. Deletions cut 5 bases from V and 8 bases from J, with 12 bases between. The CDR3 DNA sequence: TGTGCCAGCAGTGACCCCGACGGGGGCTACACCTTC. It translates to CASSDPDGGYTF.

V and J are TRBV5-1 and TRBJ2-3, with 7 nucleotides matching TRBD1. With V trimmed by 4 bases and J by 1 base, 9 bases remained unmatched. The germline CDR1 and CDR2 sequences are SGHRS and YFSETQ. CDR3 length equals 16 residues. In DNA, the CDR3 is TGCGCCAGCAGCAGGGAGACAGGGCTTGGCACAGATACGCAGTATTTT. This codes for CASSRETGLGTDTQYF.

This clone was detected a few times. The chain combines TRBV14 with TRBJ2-2; 11 bases line up with TRBD1. Germline V gene data show CDR1 as SGHDN and CDR2 as FVKESK. Trimming at V came to 3 bases and at J to 4 bases, leaving 1 base not matched to a gene. The CDR3 is 15 amino acids. The CDR3 sequence: CASSHGTGGTGELFF. The CDR3, as DNA: TGTGCCAGCAGCCACGGGACAGGGGGCACCGGGGAGCTGTTTTTT.

This clone occurred a few times. This chain links TRBV28 with TRBJ1-2, with 10 bases fitting TRBD1. The CDR3 length is 12 residues. Germline assignment: CDR1 MDHEN and CDR2 SYDVKM. V trimming: 6 bases; J trimming: 8 bases; junction bases outside the gene matches: 3. CDR3 sequence (DNA): TGTGCCAGCAGCTTGACAGGGGGCGGCTACACCTTC. As protein: CASSLTGGGYTF.

The gene calls are TRBV7-9 and TRBJ2-7; 12 nucleotides match TRBD2. This CDR3 region has 15 residues. Germline loops: CDR1 SEHNR, CDR2 FQNEAQ (reference sequence). V gave up 8 bases and J gave up 3 bases; unmatched junction bases: 8. The CDR3 sequence is CASVTLAGGYYEQYF. The CDR3 coding sequence is TGTGCCAGCGTTACTCTAGCGGGAGGGTACTACGAGCAGTACTTC.

The chain employs TRBV19 and TRBJ1-5; the match to TRBD1 covers 7 bases. CDR3 length: 14 amino acids. Trimming at V came to 5 bases and at J to 5 bases, leaving 6 bases not matched to a gene. CDR1 LNHDA and CDR2 SQIVND come from the germline V gene (reference sequence). Here the CDR3 DNA reads TGTGCCAGTAGTTCCCCCCAGGGGGATCAGCCCCAGCATTTT. This sequence encodes CASSSPQGDQPQHF.

The V and J genes are TRBV18 and TRBJ2-2; D gene ambiguous. The germline V gene has CDR1 KGHSH and CDR2 LQKENI. V was trimmed by 1 base and J by 4 bases, leaving 4 bases between them. The length of the CDR3 is 13 residues. In DNA form, the CDR3 reads TGTGCCAGCTCACCACTTAGCACCGGGGAGCTGTTTTTT. Amino acids: CASSPLSTGELFF.

The chain carries TRBV6-6 and TRBJ2-7; tentative D call: TRBD1 (6 bases). The V end was cut by 5 bases, the J end by 4 bases, with 12 bases between. Germline V gene data show CDR1 as MNHNY and CDR2 as SVGAGI (reference sequence). CDR3 size: 13 residues. CDR3 sequence (DNA): TGTGCCAGCAGTCCACAGGGCGTATACGAGCAGTACTTC. It encodes CASSPQGVYEQYF.

The rearrangement uses TRBV24-1 and TRBJ2-2; D ambiguous. Trimming removed 0 bases at V and 5 bases at J, with 6 bases between. Germline V gene lookup returns CDR1 KGHDR and CDR2 SFDVKD. The CDR3 runs to 14 residues. DNA for the CDR3: TGTGCCACCAGTGATTTGCGAGATACCGGGGAGCTGTTTTTT. It yields the protein CATSDLRDTGELFF.

The chain recombines TRBV10-3 with TRBJ2-3, with 10 bases identical to TRBD1. Germline loops: CDR1 ENHRY, CDR2 SYGVKD. V dropped 6 bases and J dropped 3; count of bases not matched to a gene: 9. CDR3 length: 16 residues. The CDR3 here is CAIRVPGQGHTDTQYF. The CDR3 DNA reads TGTGCCATCAGAGTACCGGGACAGGGGCATACAGATACGCAGTATTTT.

The chain has TRBV4-3 and TRBJ2-4; a weak D match, TRBD1 (7 bases). The CDR3 contains 17 residues. Deletions cut 4 bases from V and 2 bases from J, with 18 bases between. Per germline, CDR1 LGHNA and CDR2 YSLEER. CDR3 region: CASSPAGGGETKNIQYF. In DNA, the CDR3 is TGCGCCAGCAGCCCGGCAGGAGGGGGCGAGACCAAAAACATTCAGTACTTC.

The chain combines TRBV6-1 with TRBJ2-7; 11 nucleotides line up with TRBD2. The V and J ends lost 0 bases and 7 bases, in that order; junction bases with no gene match: 8. From germline, CDR1 is MNHNS and CDR2 SASEGT. The CDR3 has 16 residues. CDR3 loop: CASSEALWTSGLEQYF. CDR3 DNA sequence: TGTGCCAGCAGTGAAGCGCTTTGGACTAGCGGGCTGGAGCAGTACTTC.

This chain uses TRBV30 with TRBJ2-5, with 8 bases that match TRBD1. This CDR3 comprises 13 residues. CDR1 is GTSNPN and CDR2 is SVGIG in the germline V gene (reference sequence). Losses at the gene ends were 5 bases for V and 1 base for J; bases not matched to a gene: 3. The CDR3 sequence is CAWAGQAQETQYF. As DNA, the CDR3 is TGTGCCTGGGCGGGACAGGCCCAAGAGACCCAGTACTTC.

V and J are TRBV11-2 and TRBJ1-2, with TRBD1 identical over 9 bases. Germline V lookup: CDR1 SGHAT, CDR2 FQNNGV. The CDR3 covers 17 residues. V shed 3 bases, J shed 0 bases, and the junction held 8 bases outside the gene matches. The CDR3 bases are TGTGCCAGCAGCTTCGACAGGGGGGTTGGTACTAACTATGGCTACACCTTC. This sequence encodes CASSFDRGVGTNYGYTF. The complete variable domain, with remaining parts taken from reference TRBV11-2 and TRBJ1-2, reads EAGVAQSPRYKIIEKRQSVAFWCNPISGHATLYWYQQILGQGPKLLIQFQNNGVVDDSQLPKDRFSAERLKGVDSTLKIQPAKLEDSAVYLCASSFDRGVGTNYGYTFGSGTRLTVV.

The chain joins TRBV6-5 to TRBJ2-3; D is unclear. The germline CDR1 and CDR2 sequences are MNHEY and SVGAGI. This CDR3 spans 16 amino acids. V dropped 2 bases and J dropped 0 bases, with 12 bases sitting between them. In DNA, the CDR3 is TGTGCCAGCAGTTACGAGGCAGAACTAAGCACAGATACGCAGTATTTT. Encoded protein: CASSYEAELSTDTQYF.

The chain links TRBV19 to TRBJ2-7; the match to TRBD1 covers 9 bases. The J segment lost 2 bases and the V segment lost 3 bases, leaving 5 bases of the junction unmatched. Germline loops: CDR1 LNHDA, CDR2 SQIVND (reference sequence). The CDR3 consists of 15 residues. CDR3 sequence (DNA): TGTGCCAGTAGTATCCGACAGGGGGGCACCTACGAGCAGTACTTC. Protein: CASSIRQGGTYEQYF.

The gene calls are TRBV7-9 and TRBJ1-4, with TRBD1 as a possible D gene (5 bases). V gave up 5 bases and J gave up 2 bases, with 12 bases separating them. This CDR3 is 15 amino acids long. Germline CDR1 reads SEHNR; CDR2 reads FQNEAQ (reference sequence). CDR3 in DNA: TGTGCCAGCAGCCTCGCGGGGCAGACTAATGAAAAACTGTTTTTT. Its translation is CASSLAGQTNEKLFF.

The chain has TRBV10-3 and TRBJ2-5; 10 bases map to TRBD1. Trimming at V came to 3 bases and at J to 2 bases, leaving 9 bases not matched to a gene. This CDR3 contains 17 residues. The germline V gene has CDR1 ENHRY and CDR2 SYGVKD. The CDR3 loop reads CAISDVRDRGLQETQYF. Here the CDR3 DNA reads TGTGCCATCAGTGACGTCCGGGACAGGGGTTTACAAGAGACCCAGTACTTC.

V and J are TRBV29-1 and TRBJ2-3; D ambiguous. This CDR3 is 14 amino acids long. Between the trimmed V and J ends, which lost 1 base and 5 bases, there was a span of 13 bases. Germline V gene data show CDR1 as SQVTM and CDR2 as ANQGSEA. The CDR3, as DNA: TGCAGCGTTGAAGGGCGTCATCTAGGAGATACGCAGTATTTT. It is translated as CSVEGRHLGDTQYF.